This TCR beta chain was captured in a study of follicular helper T cells after annual influenza vaccination. Method: immunoSEQ multiplex PCR; TCRdb's copy keeps in-frame clones and lacks some. The table records just under 800 clones, about 70% of them present only once. Worth noting for this clone: Its cognate antigen is unknown.

Study-wide points: ICOS-CD38- cTfh most often held earlier Day 7 ICOS+CD38+ clones. Change in circulating plasmablasts correlated with ICOS+CD38+ cTfh clonality change.

Stated time point: 2015-2016 season, 7 days after influenza vaccination. Unmatched junction bases numbered 5, after V lost 7 bases and J lost 2 bases. CDR3 length: 13 amino acids. In germline, CDR1 is MNHNS, CDR2 SASEGT. The specimen was CXCR5+ CD38+ circulating T follicular helper cells from blood, collected 7 days after influenza vaccination. The subset is: circulating Tfh, non-naive CD4+CXCR5+PD-1+ (ICOS+CD38+ or ICOS-CD38-). This clonotype originated in an adult who received the influenza vaccine. V usage is TRBV6-1 and J usage is TRBJ2-7; 7 bases are shared with TRBD2. The CDR3 DNA reads TGTGCCAGCAATTCGGGGGGAACCTACGAGCAGTACTTC. As protein: CASNSGGTYEQYF.